The clone carrying this T cell receptor (beta chain) was recorded only once. Trimming took 2 bases from V and 7 from J, leaving 11 bases between them. The CDR3 consists of 13 residues. Looked up from germline, CDR1 is KGHSH and CDR2 is LQKENI. As processed by the authors: Counts of nucleated cells, estimated from reference gene primer amplification, were obtained. TCRdb's table, derived via immunoSEQ multiplex PCR, lists solely in-frame clones and lacks some. That table furnishes V, J and clone size, whereas the DNA furnished D and trimming. The sample lists roughly 180,000 clones; about 84% were seen once. The sample is drawn from a study of blood T cell repertoires in COVID-19. Looking at the study overall: COVID-19 samples from acute and convalescent phases originated in the United States, Italy and Spain. T cells, B-cell-depleted T cells, or PBMCs provided the cDNA or gDNA that served as material.

Material for sequencing was peripheral blood. The clonotype was recovered from a human donor in a cohort sampled during active COVID-19. The V call is TRBV18, the J call TRBJ1-1; TRBD1 might be the D (5 bases). CDR3 sequence (DNA): TGTGCCAGCTCACCAGGGGCGCGGTATGAAGCTTTCTTT. Protein product: CASSPGARYEAFF.